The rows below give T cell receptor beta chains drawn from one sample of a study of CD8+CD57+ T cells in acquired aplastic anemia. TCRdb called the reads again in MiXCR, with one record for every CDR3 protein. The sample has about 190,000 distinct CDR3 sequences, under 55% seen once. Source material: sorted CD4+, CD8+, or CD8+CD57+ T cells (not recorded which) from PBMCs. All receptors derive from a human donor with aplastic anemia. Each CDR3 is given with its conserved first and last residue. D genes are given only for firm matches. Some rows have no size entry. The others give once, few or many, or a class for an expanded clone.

TGCGCCAGCAGCTTCCTAGCGGGAGGAGAGACCCAGTACTTC CASSFLAGGETQYF TRBJ2-5 few 14 TRBD2 TRBV5-1
TGTGCCAGCAGTGAACAGGGGACGAACTATGGCTACACCTTC CASSEQGTNYGYTF TRBJ1-2 . 14 . TRBV2
TGTGCCAGCTCACCGGACAGCCTAGGAGTTGAAGCTTTCTTT CASSPDSLGVEAFF TRBJ1-1 . 14 . TRBV18
TGTGCCAGCAGCCCGGACGGGAATCAGCCCCAGCATTTT CASSPDGNQPQHF TRBJ1-5 . 13 . TRBV9
TGTGCCAGCAGCTTGCGCGACGGGCCTCCGGGCTCACCCCTCCACTTT CASSLRDGPPGSPLHF TRBJ1-6 . 16 . TRBV11-2
TGTGCGAGCAGCGCCGTTCAAATCGGGAGCACAGATACGCAGTATTTT CASSAVQIGSTDTQYF TRBJ2-3 . 16 . TRBV11-1
TGCGCCAGCAGCCCCTCACGAGGCACCTATGGCTACACCTTC CASSPSRGTYGYTF TRBJ1-2 . 14 . TRBV4-1
TGTGCCAGCAGCTTACTCGGCGGTCTCAACACTGAAGCTTTCTTT CASSLLGGLNTEAFF TRBJ1-1 . 15 . TRBV11-2
TGTGCCAGCAGTTACCGGGGTAGCGGGAACCGTGGAGAGACCCAGTACTTC CASSYRGSGNRGETQYF TRBJ2-5 . 17 TRBD2 TRBV6-2/TRBV6-3
TGCAGTGCTAGTGTTGGGACTAGCGGATCCTACGAGCAGTACTTC CSASVGTSGSYEQYF TRBJ2-7 . 15 TRBD2 TRBV20-1
TGTGCCAGCAGCCGGGTGACAGGGACCGGGGAGCTGTTTTTT CASSRVTGTGELFF TRBJ2-2 . 14 TRBD1 TRBV7-8
TGCAGTGCTAGAGATGTTCGAAAGGGGGACTCAGATACGCAGTATTTT CSARDVRKGDSDTQYF TRBJ2-3 . 16 . TRBV20-1
TGTGCCAGCAGCCAAGCCGGAGTACAGGGGGAAGAGCAGTACTTC CASSQAGVQGEEQYF TRBJ2-7 once 15 TRBD1 TRBV9
TGTGCCTGGAGTTCCCCCCGCGGCGGGAGGGTCAATGAGCAGTTCTTC CAWSSPRGGRVNEQFF TRBJ2-1 . 16 TRBD2 TRBV30
TGTGCCAGCAGGCCAAATCCCTACGCGGGAGTCGAGACCCAGTACTTC CASRPNPYAGVETQYF TRBJ2-5 . 16 TRBD2 TRBV7-3
TGTGCCACCAGCAACCGACGGGCGGAGCAGTTCTTC CATSNRRAEQFF TRBJ2-1 . 12 . TRBV15
TGTGCCAGCAGTTTGGTGACACCAGCTGAAGCTTTCTTT CASSLVTPAEAFF TRBJ1-1 many 13 . TRBV12-3/TRBV12-4
TGTGCCACCAGTGACCGGACAGGGCACCGGAACAATGAGCAGTTCTTC CATSDRTGHRNNEQFF TRBJ2-1 . 16 TRBD1 TRBV24-1
TGCAGTGCTAGACTTAGCCGAGGGGGCTCCTACGAGCAGTACTTC CSARLSRGGSYEQYF TRBJ2-7 once 15 . TRBV20-1
TGTGCCAGCAGCTTAGACGATCGGGCAGTGCGGGGAGCTTTCTTT CASSLDDRAVRGAFF TRBJ1-1 many 15 . TRBV7-8
TGTGCCAGCAGCTTAGCATCCGGGACAGGCTCCTACGAGCAGTACTTC CASSLASGTGSYEQYF TRBJ2-7 . 16 TRBD1 TRBV7-6
TGTGCCAGCAGGAACCGACAGGAACATAATGAAAAACTGTTTTTT CASRNRQEHNEKLFF TRBJ1-4 many 15 . TRBV2
TGTGCCAGCAGCCGGGAAGGGGGCAGACCCTACGAGCAGTACTTC CASSREGGRPYEQYF TRBJ2-7 many 15 TRBD1 TRBV7-9
TGCGCCAGCAGCACCGGAGGGGAGGGAAACACCGGGGAGCTGTTTTTT CASSTGGEGNTGELFF TRBJ2-2 . 16 TRBD2 TRBV5-1
TGCAGCGTTGGGCGGGGGGTATTCACTGAAGCTTTCTTT CSVGRGVFTEAFF TRBJ1-1 many 13 . TRBV29-1
TGTGCCAGCAGTCTTCCAGGGGGAGCGAATTCACCCCTCCACTTT CASSLPGGANSPLHF TRBJ1-6 . 15 TRBD1 TRBV12-3/TRBV12-4
TGCAGTGCCACGGGACAGGGGAACACTGAAGCTTTCTTT CSATGQGNTEAFF TRBJ1-1 . 13 TRBD1 TRBV20-1
TGTGCCAGTAGTTCCCGATCGCGTGTGCCCCAGTACTTC CASSSRSRVPQYF TRBJ2-5 . 13 . TRBV19
TGTGCCAGCAGTCCGTCCCGGGCGGGAGGCAATCAGCCCCAGCATTTT CASSPSRAGGNQPQHF TRBJ1-5 many 16 . TRBV2
TGTGCCACCAGTGACCCCGGGACAGGTCAGTTCTTC CATSDPGTGQFF TRBJ2-1 many 12 TRBD1 TRBV24-1
TGTGCTAGCAGCTTCAGGGACACTGAAGCTTTCTTT CASSFRDTEAFF TRBJ1-1 . 12 . TRBV7-7
TGTGCCAGCAGCTTAGTGGGGGACTATAACACAGATACGCAGTATTTT CASSLVGDYNTDTQYF TRBJ2-3 few 16 TRBD2 TRBV11-2
TGTGCCAGTAGTATGGAAAGCAATCAGCCCCAGCATTTT CASSMESNQPQHF TRBJ1-5 few 13 . TRBV19